This TCR beta chain was recovered during a study of spatial heterogeneity in lung cancer. Across the study: On average, each unique TCR and UMI combination appeared more than ten times in raw reads.

This clonotype was found a few times. V was clipped by 5 bases and J by 3 bases, with 8 bases between them. The CDR3 runs 12 residues. CDR1 SEHNR and CDR2 FQNEAQ come from the germline V gene (reference sequence). The sample's time point: sample taken at primary tumor resection. Whole RNA obtained from tumor, nontumor lung or frozen PBMC underwent sequencing without sorting. TCRdb ran MiXCR on the 5' RACE reads and lists one entry per CDR3 protein. The data show 3,000 to 3,500 distinct CDR3 sequences, 40% to 50% seen once. The TCR originated in a male donor with early-stage non-small cell lung cancer. The sample was PBMCs, taken at surgery. The chain combines TRBV7-9 with TRBJ2-7; D might be TRBD1 (6 bases). In DNA form, the CDR3 reads TGTGCCAGCAGCGCGACAGGCTACGAGCAGTACTTC. Its protein product is CASSATGYEQYF.